The 13 T cell receptor beta chains below all came from one sample that was sequenced in a study of HIV-infected patients and healthy controls. One entry per CDR3 protein results from TCRdb running MiXCR on the 5' RACE reads. The sample includes approximately 64,000 distinct CDR3 sequences, 15% to 20% of them seen just once. The sample consisted of CD4+ T cells from blood. The receptors were sampled from a human donor in good health.

In its sample, this clonotype was seen many times. This chain links TRBV2 with TRBJ2-3, with 9 bases fitting TRBD2. Germline lookup yields CDR1 SNHLY and CDR2 FYNNEI. Unmatched junction bases numbered 8, after V lost 7 bases and J lost 6 bases. The CDR3 runs to 14 residues. In DNA, the CDR3 is TGTGCCAGCAAGCGAATAGCGGGAGTTGATACGCAGTATTTT. Amino acid sequence: CASKRIAGVDTQYF.

This clonotype was picked up many times. This chain uses TRBV12-3 or TRBV12-4 with TRBJ1-1, with no clear D. V shed 2 bases and J shed 5 bases, with 9 bases lying between them. This CDR3 region has 13 residues. The DNA of the CDR3 is TGTGCCAGCAGTTTAAGTGGCGGAACTGAAGCTTTCTTT. Residues: CASSLSGGTEAFF.

This clonotype showed up many times. The V and J genes are TRBV18 and TRBJ2-7, with D unresolved. CDR3 length: 15 amino acids. The V and J ends lost 3 bases and 7 bases respectively, with 19 bases between them. The germline CDR1 and CDR2 sequences are KGHSH and LQKENI. CDR3 sequence: CASSPSSGSLREQYF. The CDR3 nucleotides are TGTGCCAGCTCACCCTCCTCCGGGTCTCTCAGGGAGCAGTACTTC.

This clonotype came up many times. The rearrangement uses TRBV12-3 or TRBV12-4 and TRBJ2-3, with TRBD2 matching 12 bases. This CDR3 region has 16 residues. Losses at the gene ends were 4 bases for V and 2 bases for J; bases not matched to a gene: 4. The CDR3 reads CASSSWTSGVTDTQYF. In nucleotides, the CDR3 is TGTGCCAGCAGTTCCTGGACTAGCGGGGTCACAGATACGCAGTATTTT.

This clonotype was detected only a few times. The J gene is TRBJ1-6, the V gene TRBV12-3 or TRBV12-4; possible D gene TRBD1, 5 bases. Trimming stripped 5 bases from V and 5 bases from J, with 7 bases between. The CDR3 spans 13 residues. CDR3 in DNA: TGTGCCAGCAGTGCGACAGATAATTCACCCCTCCACTTT. Its protein is CASSATDNSPLHF.

As to this clonotype: This clone may be a read error of a much larger clone one base away. The chain couples TRBV9 to TRBJ2-5; D is perhaps TRBD2 (7 bases). The V gene lost 3 bases and the J gene lost 7 bases, with 19 bases spanning the gap. The germline V gene encodes CDR1 SGDLS and CDR2 YYNGEE. The CDR3 length is 15 residues. CDR3 in DNA: TGTGCCAGCAGCGGAGGGGGGGCGAGTGGAGGGACCCAGTACTTC. Translated, it gives CASSGGGASGGTQYF.

At least ten counts were recorded for this clonotype. The chain uses TRBV7-3 and TRBJ2-1; D is perhaps TRBD1 or TRBD2 (5 bases each). The CDR3 covers 13 residues. Trimming stripped 4 bases from V and 9 bases from J, with 13 bases between. Germline V lookup: CDR1 SGHTA, CDR2 FQGTGA. CDR3 sequence: CASSSNPGGEQFF. The DNA for the CDR3 is TGTGCCAGCAGCTCCAACCCTGGGGGTGAGCAGTTCTTC.

This clonotype showed up just a few times. This chain uses TRBV9 with TRBJ2-5; unclear D gene. The CDR3 is 14 residues long. V shed 0 bases and J shed 4 bases, with 10 bases lying between them. Germline loops: CDR1 SGDLS, CDR2 YYNGEE. The CDR3 region has the DNA TGTGCCAGCAGCGTAGGAACCCCCGGAGAGACCCAGTACTTC. Its protein is CASSVGTPGETQYF.

This clonotype was counted at least ten times. The chain's CDR3 is CASRATGTDTQYF. CDR3 sequence (DNA): TGTGCCAGCAGGGCAACAGGCACAGATACGCAGTATTTT. V is TRBV12-3 or TRBV12-4 and J is TRBJ2-3; D is undetermined. This CDR3 is 13 amino acids long. Trimming removed 6 bases from V and 1 base from J, with 8 bases in between.

This sequence joins TRBV6-6 and TRBJ2-7, with 9 bases identical to TRBD1. The CDR3 consists of 17 residues. The V gene's germline CDR1 is MNHNY and CDR2 SVGAGI (reference sequence). With V trimmed by 4 bases and J by 4 bases, 14 bases remained unmatched. The CDR3: CASSFIRTGGIMYEQYF. The CDR3 DNA reads as TGTGCCAGCAGTTTCATTCGTACAGGGGGCATAATGTACGAGCAGTACTTC.

Worth noting for this clonotype: This CDR3 fails to terminate in the conserved phenylalanine or tryptophan, so it likely reflects a read error. V usage is TRBV29-1 and J usage is TRBJ1-2; D remains ambiguous. This CDR3 contains 12 residues. The germline gives CDR1 SQVTM, CDR2 ANQGSEA. The V and J ends lost 4 bases and 0 bases respectively, with 6 bases between them. The CDR3 here is CSVVRPNYGYTS. Written as DNA, the CDR3 is TGCAGCGTTGTTAGGCCTAACTATGGCTACACCTCC.

The chain has TRBV4-2 and TRBJ1-1; D unclear. This CDR3 spans 19 amino acids. The V end lost 1 base, the J end lost 4 bases, and 25 bases lay between the germline ends. Germline V lookup: CDR1 LGHNA, CDR2 YNFKEQ. The CDR3 sequence: CASSQVVGQAFTTSTEAFF. The CDR3 DNA sequence: TGTGCCAGCAGCCAAGTGGTAGGGCAGGCGTTCACTACCTCCACTGAAGCTTTCTTT.

This clonotype has only a few counts. The rearrangement uses TRBV6-5 and TRBJ2-3; the D call may be TRBD1 or TRBD2 (6 bases each). The germline V and J ends were trimmed by 2 bases and 0 bases, with 9 bases remaining between them. CDR3 length: 15 residues. Germline V gene sequence: CDR1 MNHEY, CDR2 SVGAGI. CDR3 region: CASSYGGQSTDTQYF. For the CDR3, the DNA is TGTGCCAGCAGTTACGGGGGGCAGAGCACAGATACGCAGTATTTT.